The 17 T cell receptor beta chains presented below share a single source sample, sequenced in a study of shared T cell receptors in the human thymus listed by TCRdb under 2021. The library was made by the immunoSEQ multiplex PCR assay. Not all clones reach the TCRdb copy of this immuneACCESS table, which keeps in-frame sequences only. Checked studies attribute under half of the gap to unresolved V genes and leave the rest unexplained. The sample yields roughly 500,000 clones; about 80% were counted once. The ten most abundant clones make up more than 0.01% of the sample. The same specimen was also included in a second study, on human thymus T cells.

What was sequenced was thymocytes. All receptors derive from a boy under two years old with a congenital heart defect. Donor details come from another sample of the same person, matched by shared clones.

Only one count was recorded for this clone. V gene TRBV4-2 combines with J gene TRBJ2-6, with D possibly matching TRBD1 (6 bases). The germline V gene encodes CDR1 LGHNA and CDR2 YNFKEQ. V gave up 1 base and J gave up 1 base, with 29 bases separating them. The CDR3 is 23 residues long. CDR3 coding DNA: TGTGCCAGCAGCCAAGCATTGGAGGTATGGGGGCACAAGGTTTCTTCTGGGGCCAACGTCCTGACTTTC. The encoded protein is CASSQALEVWGHKVSSGANVLTF.

This chain links TRBV5-6 with TRBJ1-2, with D possibly TRBD1 on 5 matching bases. CDR1 is SGHDT and CDR2 is YYEEEE in the germline V gene. The length of the CDR3 is 13 residues. The CDR3 sequence is CAAGSGRVDGYTF. CDR3 sequence (DNA): TGTGCAGCAGGTTCGGGCAGGGTAGATGGCTACACCTTC.

This chain uses TRBV28 with TRBJ2-3, with D possibly TRBD1 on 5 matching bases. This CDR3 has 17 amino acids. CDR1 is MDHEN and CDR2 is SYDVKM in the germline V gene. V was clipped by 6 bases and J by 0 bases, with 19 bases between them. The CDR3 protein is CASRPPGQPDSTDTQYF. In DNA, the CDR3 is TGTGCCAGCAGGCCCCCAGGGCAGCCGGATAGCACAGATACGCAGTATTTT. The full variable domain, with the rest looked up from reference TRBV28 and TRBJ2-3, is DVKVTQSSRYLVKRTGEKVFLECVQDMDHENMFWYRQDPGLGLRLIYFSYDVKMKEKGDIPEGYSVSREKKERFSLILESASTNQTSMYLCASRPPGQPDSTDTQYFGPGTRLTVL.

The count of this clone is one. For the CDR3, the DNA is TGTGCCAGCAGCTTAATGGGCAGGGGCGTCCGCTATGGCTACACCTTC. As protein: CASSLMGRGVRYGYTF. The J gene is TRBJ1-2, the V gene TRBV13, with D possibly matching TRBD1 (6 bases). CDR3 size: 16 residues. Trimming took off 2 bases at V and 4 bases at J, with 17 bases between the two ends. The germline CDR1 and CDR2 sequences are PRHDT and FYEKMQ (reference sequence).

This sequence joins TRBV19 and TRBJ1-1; D is unresolved. V was cut by 3 bases and J by 6 bases, with 11 bases left in between. CDR1 LNHDA and CDR2 SQIVND come from the germline V gene (reference sequence). The CDR3 spans 13 residues. The CDR3 spells CASSIRQEAEAFF. Here the CDR3 DNA reads TGTGCCAGTAGTATTCGGCAGGAGGCTGAAGCTTTCTTT.

The chain's CDR3 is CASSRRTSGSETQYF. The CDR3 region has the DNA TGTGCCAGCAGCCGACGGACTAGCGGGAGTGAGACCCAGTACTTC. The genes are TRBV9 and TRBJ2-5; 13 bases fit TRBD2. The CDR3 is made up of 15 amino acids. Germline V gene data show CDR1 as SGDLS and CDR2 as YYNGEE. V lost 4 bases and J lost 5; bases outside the gene matches: 5.

The chain combines TRBV28 with TRBJ1-2; TRBD1 might be the D (5 bases). Germline V gene data show CDR1 as MDHEN and CDR2 as SYDVKM. CDR3 length equals 16 residues. V lost 3 bases and J 8 bases, leaving 22 bases between the germline ends. CDR3 bases: TGTGCCAGCAGTTTCACAGGATGTCGGGGGTCGAGGGGCTACACCTTC. Protein product: CASSFTGCRGSRGYTF.

V and J are TRBV27 and TRBJ2-1, with TRBD2 identical over 7 bases. This CDR3 has 14 residues. The V and J ends lost 2 bases and 9 bases, in that order; junction bases with no gene match: 7. CDR1 and CDR2 from the germline V gene are MNHEY and SMNVEV (reference sequence). The CDR3 nucleotides read TGTGCCAGCAGTTTAGCGGGAGTCGAAGGTGAGCAGTTCTTC. Protein sequence: CASSLAGVEGEQFF.

The chain uses TRBV7-9 and TRBJ1-2; D remains ambiguous. Germline V lookup: CDR1 SEHNR, CDR2 FQNEAQ (reference sequence). The CDR3 totals 10 residues. V lost 11 bases and J lost 8, with 12 bases in between. CDR3 nucleotide sequence: TGTGCCGTCCCCACGAGGGGCTACACCTTC. As protein: CAVPTRGYTF.

This chain connects TRBV5-4 to TRBJ2-1; TRBD2 aligns across 7 bases. The CDR3 has 14 residues. CDR1 and CDR2 from the germline V gene are SGHNT and YYREEE (reference sequence). J was trimmed by 8 bases and V by 4 bases; bases with no gene match: 9. The CDR3 loop is CASSPGLVWDEQFF. The CDR3 region has the DNA TGTGCCAGCAGCCCTGGACTAGTTTGGGATGAGCAGTTCTTC. Looking up the rest from reference TRBV5-4 and TRBJ2-1 gives the full variable domain: ETGVTQSPTHLIKTRGQQVTLRCSSQSGHNTVSWYQQALGQGPQFIFQYYREEENGRGNFPPRFSGLQFPNYSSELNVNALELDDSALYLCASSPGLVWDEQFFGPGTRLTVL.

J is TRBJ2-6 and V is TRBV6-4; TRBD1 might be the D (6 bases). CDR3 length: 15 residues. Trimming shortened V by 5 bases and J by 1 base, and 9 bases separated the two germline ends. Per the germline V gene, CDR1 is MRHNA and CDR2 is SNTAGT. The CDR3 sequence: CASSTGSSGANVLTF. CDR3 bases: TGTGCCAGCAGTACAGGGAGTTCTGGGGCCAACGTCCTGACTTTC.

J is TRBJ2-3 and V is TRBV4-3; 7 bases match TRBD2. The CDR3 has 17 amino acids. V was clipped by 1 base and J by 2 bases; unmatched bases: 9. Germline lookup yields CDR1 LGHNA and CDR2 YSLEER. In DNA form, the CDR3 reads TGCGCCAGCAGCCAAGTGGTTTCGAGCGGGACCACAGATACGCAGTATTTT. Translation gives CASSQVVSSGTTDTQYF.

The chain uses TRBV5-6 and TRBJ2-7; 16 nucleotides match TRBD2. CDR1 and CDR2 from the germline V gene are SGHDT and YYEEEE. V was pared by 1 base and J by 4 bases, with 8 bases of the junction left unmatched. This CDR3 is built from 18 residues. CDR3 sequence: CASSLTPGLAGGPYEQYF. For the CDR3, the DNA is TGTGCCAGCAGCTTGACCCCGGGACTAGCGGGAGGGCCATACGAGCAGTACTTC.

The chain couples TRBV5-1 to TRBJ2-7; D is possibly TRBD2 (5 bases). V was shortened by 0 bases and J by 0 bases, with 10 bases between the two germline ends. The CDR3 sequence is 15 residues long. Germline assignment: CDR1 SGHRS and CDR2 YFSETQ. In DNA form, the CDR3 reads TGCGCCAGCAGCTTGGCCGGGGTCGACTCCTACGAGCAGTACTTC. Its protein is CASSLAGVDSYEQYF.

J is TRBJ1-2 and V is TRBV4-1, with 7 bases matching TRBD1. V was clipped by 0 bases and J by 4 bases; unmatched bases: 8. The CDR3 sequence is 16 residues long. From germline, CDR1 is MGHRA and CDR2 YSYEKL. This CDR3 reads CASSQDPGQLIYGYTF. CDR3 DNA: TGCGCCAGCAGCCAAGATCCGGGACAGCTGATCTATGGCTACACCTTC.

This chain joins TRBV27 and TRBJ2-7; D is possibly TRBD1 (6 bases). Germline V gene sequence: CDR1 MNHEY, CDR2 SMNVEV (reference sequence). Trimming pared 5 bases from V and 6 bases from J, leaving 17 bases between. The CDR3 has 14 amino acids. CDR3 nucleotide sequence: TGTGCCAGCAGTCCAATTCAGGGGACGGCCGAGCAGTACTTC. Protein product: CASSPIQGTAEQYF.

The chain employs TRBV14 and TRBJ2-1; the D gene is possibly TRBD2 (5 bases). Germline-derived CDR1 and CDR2 are SGHDN and FVKESK. The V and J ends lost 1 base and 10 bases respectively, with 8 bases between them. The CDR3 length is 12 residues. The CDR3 region has the DNA TGTGCCAGCAGCCAAGGAGGAGGAGAGCAGTTCTTC. Translated: CASSQGGGEQFF.